The entry below describes one T cell receptor beta chain. The source of the sample is a study of blood T cell repertoires in COVID-19. Study as a whole: Samples of COVID-19 (acute and convalescent) were obtained from the United States, Italy and Spain. T cells, B-cell-depleted T cells, or PBMCs supplied cDNA or gDNA.

In the original analysis: Estimates of nucleated cell counts were drawn from the amplification of reference gene primers. Here immunoSEQ multiplex PCR was the method, and the copy in TCRdb shows in-frame clones only, minus some. D and trimming come from the DNA, and the V and J calls and clone size come from that table. The sample consists of some 200,000 clones, 94% of them appearing once. Followed longitudinally, the Seattle patients had been enrolled during active infection. The receptor was isolated from a man aged 30 to 39 with COVID-19, enrolled during active disease. The source material was peripheral blood.

For the CDR3, the DNA is TGCGCCAGCAGCTTGGCCAGGGGCAGCGCGAACACCGGGGAGCTGTTTTTT. Translation: CASSLARGSANTGELFF. The chain links TRBV5-1 to TRBJ2-2, with TRBD1 as a possible D gene (6 bases). The CDR3 is made up of 17 amino acids. Deletions cut 0 bases from V and 0 bases from J, with 12 bases between. CDR1 is SGHRS and CDR2 is YFSETQ in the germline V gene. Full variable domain (rest looked up from reference TRBV5-1 and TRBJ2-2): KAGVTQTPRYLIKTRGQQVTLSCSPISGHRSVSWYQQTPGQGLQFLFEYFSETQRNKGNFPGRFSGRQFSNSRSEMNVSTLELGDSALYLCASSLARGSANTGELFFGEGSRLTVL.